The source of this T cell receptor (beta chain) is a study of molecular identifiers for immune sequencing clone quantification. In the study overall: Replicates involved a five-way split of RNA from around 20,000 or 100,000 naive CD8 cells, with sequencing of four.

TCRdb independently ran MiXCR on the PCR reads; one entry per CDR3 protein. The sample contains 400,000 to 600,000 distinct CDR3 sequences, around 23% of which appear only once. This clonotype showed up many times. With 10%, 30% or 50% of RNA, about 20,000 to 1,100,000 naive CD8 T cells were sequenced. The CDR3 consists of 13 residues. Germline CDR1 and CDR2: DFQATT and SNEGSKA (reference sequence). With 7 bases removed from V and 0 bases from J, the gap between germline ends came to 9 bases. The origin of this receptor is a human donor in good health. Some libraries in this study had Jurkat cell RNA spiked in. The chain couples TRBV20-1 to TRBJ2-2; D unresolved. The source material was naive CD8+ T cells from blood, with Jurkat cell RNA spiked in. Documented subset: FACS-sorted CD8+CD4-CCR7+CD45RA+ naive T cells. In nucleotides, the CDR3 is TGCAGTGTGCCAGACGCGAACACCGGGGAGCTGTTTTTT. As protein: CSVPDANTGELFF.